A single sample is the source of the 30 T cell receptor beta chains below, sequenced in a study of T cell repertoires in cytomegalovirus infection. Via MiXCR, TCRdb re-called the reads, giving one row per CDR3 protein. The sample carries around 770,000 distinct CDR3 sequences, 29% recorded once. The antigens for these receptors are not known. The specimen comprised cultured CD8+ T cells from PBMCs, sampled from culture after CMV antigen stimulation. The receptors were sampled from a human donor in good health (CMV status not recorded). Some clones in this sample may be carry-over from other donors' samples.

This clonotype was counted between two and nine times. V usage is TRBV12-3 or TRBV12-4 and J usage is TRBJ2-2; possibly TRBD1 or TRBD2 for D (5 bases each). The CDR3 totals 18 residues. Trimming cost V 6 bases and J 4 bases, with 24 bases left between them. CDR3 nucleotides: TGTGCCAGCAGCATAGAATCGTCGTCCGGGACCACCACCGGGGAGCTGTTTTTT. This gives the protein CASSIESSSGTTTGELFF.

This clonotype has only a few counts. The V gene is TRBV7-8, the J gene TRBJ1-5; 11 bases map to TRBD1. Germline CDR1 and CDR2: SGHVS and FQNEAQ. CDR3 size: 17 residues. V was clipped by 5 bases and J by 3 bases; unmatched bases: 9. CDR3 coding DNA: TGTGCCAGCAGCCCAAAGAGGACAGGGGGCCTCAATCAGCCCCAGCATTTT. Translated, it gives CASSPKRTGGLNQPQHF.

This clonotype was counted at least ten times. The chain joins TRBV7-2 to TRBJ2-3, with D unresolved. This CDR3 is 16 amino acids long. Germline V gives CDR1 SGHTA, CDR2 FQGNSA. The ends were cut back, 4 bases at V and 2 bases at J, with 16 bases in the middle. The DNA for the CDR3 is TGTGCCAGCAGCTACATAGTAGGGTATGACACAGATACGCAGTATTTT. Translating it yields CASSYIVGYDTDTQYF. The entire variable domain, with the rest obtained from reference TRBV7-2 and TRBJ2-3, is as follows: GAGVSQSPSNKVTEKGKDVELRCDPISGHTALYWYRQSLGQGLEFLIYFQGNSAPDKSGLPSDRFSAERTGGSVSTLTIQRTQQEDSAVYLCASSYIVGYDTDTQYFGPGTRLTVL.

In this sample, this clonotype turned up a few times. The CDR3 DNA follows: TGCAGTGCTAGAGATCTAGGACCCCCTAACTATGGCTACACCTTC. It specifies CSARDLGPPNYGYTF. The rearrangement links TRBV20-1 to TRBJ1-2, with unresolved D. V shed 0 bases and J shed 0 bases, with 11 bases lying between them. This CDR3 region has 15 residues. Germline-derived CDR1 and CDR2 are DFQATT and SNEGSKA (reference sequence).

The chain has TRBV12-5 and TRBJ1-1; D call uncertain. Germline assignment: CDR1 LGHNT and CDR2 FRNRAP. The CDR3 is made up of 12 amino acids. Trimming shortened V by 2 bases and J by 5 bases, and 6 bases separated the two germline ends. CDR3 coding DNA: TGTGCTAGTGGTTTGATCGGGACTGAAGCTTTCTTT. Encoded protein: CASGLIGTEAFF.

This clonotype was detected a few times. The V call is TRBV27, the J call TRBJ1-5, with D possibly TRBD1 on 6 matching bases. Germline CDR1 MNHEY, CDR2 SMNVEV (reference sequence). This CDR3 comprises 14 residues. The V and J ends lost 5 bases and 8 bases respectively, with 16 bases between them. In nucleotides, the CDR3 is TGTGCCAGCAGTCCCCAGGGGTGGAGGGAGCCCCAGCATTTT. Its translation is CASSPQGWREPQHF.

V usage is TRBV6-5 and J usage is TRBJ1-1, with 10 bases matching TRBD1. The V and J ends lost 6 bases and 6 bases, in that order; junction bases with no gene match: 4. Germline V gives CDR1 MNHEY, CDR2 SVGAGI. This CDR3 is 13 amino acids long. The CDR3 coding sequence is TGTGCCAGCAGCCCGGGACAGGGGTCTGAAGCTTTCTTT. This codes for CASSPGQGSEAFF.

This clonotype was seen only a few times. CDR3 loop: CASLRRDTQYF. Written as DNA, the CDR3 is TGTGCCAGCCTGAGGCGGGATACGCAGTATTTT. The rearrangement uses TRBV7-9 and TRBJ2-3; D uncertain. Trimming removed 8 bases at V and 6 bases at J, with 9 bases between. The CDR3 consists of 11 residues. Germline-derived CDR1 and CDR2 are SEHNR and FQNEAQ (reference sequence).

About this clonotype: Being one base from a much bigger clone, this may be a read error. The V and J genes are TRBV7-6 and TRBJ1-3, with D unresolved. The CDR3 loop spans 12 amino acids. CDR1 is SGHVS and CDR2 is FNYEAQ in the germline V gene. Trimming cost V 2 bases and J 4 bases, with 3 bases left between them. CDR3 DNA sequence: TGTGCCAGCAGCTTAAACGGAAACACCATATATTTT. Amino acid sequence: CASSLNGNTIYF.

This clonotype was observed a handful of times. The V and J genes are TRBV7-6 and TRBJ1-3, with D perhaps TRBD1 (5 bases). The CDR3 runs to 15 residues. Trimming took off 4 bases at V and 5 bases at J, with 15 bases between the two ends. Germline CDR1 is SGHVS and CDR2 is FNYEAQ. DNA of the CDR3: TGTGCCAGCAGCTCAAGCCCAGGGAACAGAAACACCATATATTTT. It is translated as CASSSSPGNRNTIYF.

A few counts support this clonotype. V gene TRBV27 combines with J gene TRBJ1-2; perhaps TRBD1 as D (5 bases). CDR3 length equals 16 residues. Germline V gene sequence: CDR1 MNHEY, CDR2 SMNVEV (reference sequence). Trimming took off 0 bases at V and 4 bases at J, with 15 bases between the two ends. The CDR3 bases are TGTGCCAGCAGTTTATCGGGACTCAACTCTGTCTATGGCTACACCTTC. Translating it yields CASSLSGLNSVYGYTF.

Of note for this clonotype: The germline gene is not matched at one end of the junction; a read error may be the cause. The chain employs TRBV7-7 and TRBJ2-3; D gene uncertain. This CDR3 has 13 residues. Per germline, CDR1 SSHAT and CDR2 FNYEAQ (reference sequence). The CDR3 DNA follows: TGTGCTAGCAAGAGTTTCTACACAGATACGCAGTATTTT. Its translation: CASKSFYTDTQYF.

This chain connects TRBV5-8 to TRBJ2-7, with no clear D. This CDR3 is built from 14 residues. V dropped 6 bases and J dropped 2 bases, with 15 bases sitting between them. Germline V gene lookup returns CDR1 SGHTS and CDR2 YDEGEE. CDR3 in amino acids: CASTAGKAAYEQYF. Written as DNA, the CDR3 is TGTGCCAGCACCGCTGGAAAGGCGGCCTACGAGCAGTACTTC.

The chain is built from TRBV9 and TRBJ2-3; 9 bases match TRBD2. This CDR3 spans 15 amino acids. With 5 bases clipped from V and 1 base from J, the junction kept 5 bases outside the gene matches. The germline CDR1 and CDR2 sequences are SGDLS and YYNGEE. The CDR3 DNA sequence: TGTGCCAGCAGGGCGGAGCGGGGGGGCACAGATACGCAGTATTTT. This gives the protein CASRAERGGTDTQYF.

This clonotype has a handful of counts. The gene calls are TRBV7-2 and TRBJ2-2; D ambiguous. The CDR3 extends over 12 amino acids. The germline gives CDR1 SGHTA, CDR2 FQGNSA. Between the trimmed V and J ends, which lost 1 base and 7 bases, there was a span of 4 bases. This CDR3 reads CASSLEYGELFF. The CDR3 DNA sequence: TGTGCCAGCAGCTTAGAGTACGGGGAGCTGTTTTTT.

This clonotype was detected many times. This chain connects TRBV7-9 to TRBJ2-5; no clear D. The CDR3 is made up of 17 amino acids. Germline V gene sequence: CDR1 SEHNR, CDR2 FQNEAQ (reference sequence). The V end lost 4 bases, the J end lost 0 bases, and 18 bases lay between the germline ends. The DNA of the CDR3 is TGTGCCAGCAGCTCCTCAGGAACACTTCTTTACCAAGAGACCCAGTACTTC. Translation gives CASSSSGTLLYQETQYF.

This clonotype came up many times. This chain connects TRBV10-3 to TRBJ2-1, with D hard to call. Trimming cost V 2 bases and J 2 bases, with 10 bases left between them. The CDR3 has 15 residues. CDR1 ENHRY and CDR2 SYGVKD come from the germline V gene. The CDR3 protein is CAISEVSGAYNEQFF. CDR3 bases: TGTGCCATCAGTGAGGTGTCAGGTGCCTACAATGAGCAGTTCTTC.

The chain employs TRBV7-6 and TRBJ2-1; D may match TRBD1 or TRBD2 (5 bases each). CDR3 length equals 15 residues. V lost 6 bases and J 4 bases, leaving 16 bases between the germline ends. Germline CDR1 SGHVS, CDR2 FNYEAQ. CDR3 in DNA: TGTGCCAGCAGATCCATCGGGACGGATTACAATGAGCAGTTCTTC. Translating it yields CASRSIGTDYNEQFF.

This clonotype was seen only a few times. The chain couples TRBV27 to TRBJ2-7; tentatively, D is TRBD1 or TRBD2 (5 bases each). V was trimmed by 3 bases and J by 7 bases, leaving 13 bases between them. Germline V CDR1 and CDR2: MNHEY, SMNVEV (reference sequence). The CDR3 has 13 amino acids. The CDR3 reads CASSFPGSGEQYF. As DNA, the CDR3 is TGTGCCAGCAGTTTCCCAGGGTCGGGGGAGCAGTACTTC.

On this clonotype itself: Possible read error: a much larger clone is one base away. The gene calls are TRBV7-2 and TRBJ1-6; D is perhaps TRBD1 (5 bases). CDR1 and CDR2 (germline): SGHTA, FQGNSA. The CDR3 has 18 amino acids. The CDR3 DNA sequence: TGTGCCAGCAGCCCTTGGGTACGGGACGTTATATATAATTTACCCCTCCACTTT. Translating it yields CASSPWVRDVIYNLPLHF.

The chain recombines TRBV7-4 with TRBJ2-7; no definite D call. CDR3 size: 13 residues. CDR1 is SGHVT and CDR2 is SQSDAQ in the germline V gene. Trimming stripped 8 bases from V and 0 bases from J, with 11 bases between. CDR3 sequence (DNA): TGTGCCAGCCTACCAGCCAACTCCTACGAGCAGTACGTC. Protein sequence: CASLPANSYEQYV.

This chain joins TRBV4-1 and TRBJ1-1, with TRBD1 identical over 8 bases. The length of the CDR3 is 16 residues. Unmatched junction bases numbered 10, after V lost 2 bases and J lost 5 bases. Per the germline V gene, CDR1 is MGHRA and CDR2 is YSYEKL. The CDR3: CASSQNPDRGSTEAFF. CDR3 sequence (DNA): TGCGCCAGCAGCCAAAATCCTGACAGGGGTTCGACTGAAGCTTTCTTT.

CDR3 sequence reads: CAITSGGTTSSYEQYF. CDR3 sequence (DNA): TGTGCCATTACTAGCGGGGGAACTACTAGCTCCTACGAGCAGTACTTC. The rearrangement links TRBV10-3 to TRBJ2-7; 11 bases are shared with TRBD2. Germline V CDR1 and CDR2: ENHRY, SYGVKD. There are 16 residues in the CDR3. V shed 9 bases, J shed 0 bases, and the junction held 10 bases outside the gene matches.

The chain couples TRBV3-1 to TRBJ2-3, with a possible D match to TRBD2 (6 bases). V shed 0 bases and J shed 4 bases, with 14 bases lying between them. CDR1 and CDR2 from the germline V gene are LGHDT and YNNKEL (reference sequence). The CDR3 runs 16 residues. In DNA form, the CDR3 reads TGTGCCAGCAGCCAAGATGGGGGGTCAGTACCAGATACGCAGTATTTT. Its translation: CASSQDGGSVPDTQYF.

V gene TRBV4-1 combines with J gene TRBJ2-7, with 12 bases matching TRBD2. V lost 2 bases, J lost 5 bases, and 4 bases stayed unmatched. CDR3 length: 15 residues. The germline V gene has CDR1 MGHRA and CDR2 YSYEKL. The CDR3: CASSQTSGGTNEQYF. The CDR3 DNA reads as TGCGCCAGCAGCCAAACTAGCGGGGGGACCAACGAGCAGTACTTC.

The rearrangement links TRBV2 to TRBJ2-7, with D tentatively TRBD1 or TRBD2 (5 bases each). Germline CDR1 reads SNHLY; CDR2 reads FYNNEI. Trimming took 7 bases from V and 5 from J, leaving 21 bases between them. This CDR3 is built from 15 residues. In DNA, the CDR3 is TGTGCCAGCACCGAAGGTGGACCAGGGAGCAACGAGCAGTACGTC. Protein: CASTEGGPGSNEQYV.

This clonotype was counted ten times or more. The chain has TRBV11-2 and TRBJ1-6, with D maybe TRBD1 (5 bases). V shed 4 bases and J shed 4 bases, with 14 bases lying between them. The CDR3 has 16 residues. CDR1 SGHAT and CDR2 FQNNGV come from the germline V gene. CDR3 protein: CASSSTVTHYNSPLHF. CDR3 in DNA: TGTGCCAGCAGCTCGACAGTGACACATTATAATTCACCCCTCCACTTT.

This clonotype was picked up many times. The CDR3 DNA reads as TGTGCCAGCAGCCTCGAGACGGCACTGTCCTACGAGCAGTACTTC. Its translation: CASSLETALSYEQYF. The chain employs TRBV7-8 and TRBJ2-7; D is ambiguous. The CDR3 contains 15 residues. V dropped 5 bases and J dropped 1 base, with 15 bases sitting between them. Germline loops: CDR1 SGHVS, CDR2 FQNEAQ.

This clonotype was detected a few times. The V call is TRBV7-3, the J call TRBJ2-1; TRBD2 matches 9 bases. Unmatched junction bases numbered 6, after V lost 4 bases and J lost 5 bases. The CDR3 is made up of 15 amino acids. Germline V lookup: CDR1 SGHTA, CDR2 FQGTGA. CDR3 sequence reads: CASSYGGGVNNEQFF. The CDR3 bases are TGTGCCAGCAGCTACGGCGGGGGGGTAAACAATGAGCAGTTCTTC.

This clonotype was counted at least ten times. The gene calls are TRBV6-1 and TRBJ1-1; 7 nucleotides line up with TRBD1. The V gene's germline CDR1 is MNHNS and CDR2 SASEGT. The CDR3 consists of 15 residues. V shed 8 bases, J shed 4 bases, and the junction held 13 bases outside the gene matches. The chain's CDR3 is CASRPPEGAPTEAFF. In DNA form, the CDR3 reads TGTGCCAGCCGCCCCCCCGAGGGGGCGCCCACTGAAGCTTTCTTT.